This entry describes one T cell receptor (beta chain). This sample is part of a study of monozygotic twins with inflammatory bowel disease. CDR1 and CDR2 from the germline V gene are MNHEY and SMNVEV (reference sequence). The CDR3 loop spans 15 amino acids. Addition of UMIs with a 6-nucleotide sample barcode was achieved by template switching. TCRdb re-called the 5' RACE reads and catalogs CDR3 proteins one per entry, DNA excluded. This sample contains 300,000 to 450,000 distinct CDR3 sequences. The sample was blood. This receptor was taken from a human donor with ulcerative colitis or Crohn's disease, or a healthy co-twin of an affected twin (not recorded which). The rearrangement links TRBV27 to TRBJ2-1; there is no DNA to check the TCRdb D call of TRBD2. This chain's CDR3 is CASSPRTSGDNEQLF.